Below are 21 T cell receptor beta chains sequenced from a single sample in a study of identical twins. TCRdb recomputed calls from the 5' RACE reads with MiXCR, one row per CDR3 protein. The repertoire includes about 1.7 million distinct CDR3 sequences, more than 30% of them detected once, and approximately 0.29% sits in the top ten. Sequenced material: cord blood. The receptors originated from a newborn girl in good health.

The chain links TRBV28 to TRBJ2-1; D not certain. This CDR3 region has 14 residues. The germline V gene encodes CDR1 MDHEN and CDR2 SYDVKM. The V and J ends lost 3 bases and 2 bases respectively, with 8 bases between them. CDR3 bases: TGTGCCAGCAGTTTTTCCCGGACCTACAATGAGCAGTTCTTC. It translates to CASSFSRTYNEQFF.

The chain uses TRBV5-1 and TRBJ2-1, with D possibly TRBD2 on 5 matching bases. This CDR3 is 19 amino acids long. Trimming took 0 bases from V and 8 from J, leaving 27 bases between them. CDR1 and CDR2 from the germline V gene are SGHRS and YFSETQ. As DNA, the CDR3 is TGCGCCAGCAGCTTGGCCGGGAAGGTTTCTCCCTCCGAGCTCTATGAGCAGTTCTTC. Translation gives CASSLAGKVSPSELYEQFF.

This chain connects TRBV27 to TRBJ1-6; D perhaps matches TRBD1 (5 bases). CDR3 length equals 16 residues. Trimming removed 4 bases from V and 11 bases from J, with 21 bases in between. The germline CDR1 and CDR2 sequences are MNHEY and SMNVEV (reference sequence). The CDR3 region has the DNA TGTGCCAGCAGTTCCCTGACAGATAGAAATTCTACACCCCTCCACTTT. It yields the protein CASSSLTDRNSTPLHF.

This clonotype was seen only a few times. This chain links TRBV4-1 with TRBJ1-1; 9 bases fit TRBD1. Trimming removed 1 base from V and 0 bases from J; junction bases left unmatched: 6. The CDR3 extends over 17 amino acids. Germline V gives CDR1 MGHRA, CDR2 YSYEKL. DNA of the CDR3: TGCGCCAGCAGCCAAGGTCAGGACAGGGGATTGAACACTGAAGCTTTCTTT. Amino acid sequence: CASSQGQDRGLNTEAFF.

The chain employs TRBV3-1 and TRBJ1-2; D gene unclear. The CDR3 consists of 12 residues. The germline CDR1 and CDR2 sequences are LGHDT and YNNKEL (reference sequence). Deletions cut 0 bases from V and 7 bases from J, with 6 bases between. CDR3 DNA sequence: TGTGCCAGCAGCCAAGAGATCGGTGGCTACACCTTC. It codes for CASSQEIGGYTF.

In this sample, this clonotype turned up a few times. The J gene is TRBJ2-3, the V gene TRBV25-1; unclear D gene. The V gene's germline CDR1 is MGHDK and CDR2 SYGVNS. V was clipped by 3 bases and J by 6 bases, with 7 bases between them. This CDR3 spans 12 amino acids. This CDR3 is CASSDSADTQYF. CDR3 nucleotides: TGTGCCAGCAGTGATTCGGCGGATACGCAGTATTTT.

About this clonotype: The germline gene is not matched at one end of the junction; a read error may be the cause. The chain employs TRBV10-3 and TRBJ2-4, with 8 bases identical to TRBD2. CDR3 length equals 15 residues. Germline CDR1 ENHRY, CDR2 SYGVKD. The CDR3 loop reads CAISESREGQNIRYF. The CDR3 region has the DNA TGTGCCATCAGTGAGTCTCGGGAGGGCCAAAACATTCGGTACTTC.

There are many counts of this clonotype. CDR3 loop: CSASRGSSTDTQYF. DNA of the CDR3: TGCAGTGCTAGCCGAGGGTCTAGCACAGATACGCAGTATTTT. The rearrangement uses TRBV20-1 and TRBJ2-3, with a weak D call TRBD2 (5 bases). V lost 3 bases and J lost 0, with 10 bases in between. From germline, CDR1 is DFQATT and CDR2 SNEGSKA (reference sequence). CDR3 size: 14 residues.

The rearrangement joins TRBV5-1 to TRBJ2-3, with TRBD2 identical over 9 bases. From germline, CDR1 is SGHRS and CDR2 YFSETQ. V lost 5 bases and J lost 2; bases outside the gene matches: 3. The CDR3 spans 14 residues. CDR3 DNA sequence: TGCGCCAGCAGGACTAGCGGACACACAGATACGCAGTATTTT. This sequence encodes CASRTSGHTDTQYF.

This clonotype was observed many times. This chain connects TRBV4-1 to TRBJ2-3; possibly TRBD1 for D (6 bases). The CDR3 extends over 15 amino acids. V was trimmed by 1 base and J by 4 bases, leaving 12 bases between them. Germline V lookup: CDR1 MGHRA, CDR2 YSYEKL. CDR3 bases: TGCGCCAGCAGCCAAGGTCCCAGGGGCCCAGATACGCAGTATTTT. Amino acids: CASSQGPRGPDTQYF.

This clonotype has only a few counts. The CDR3 region is CASSLLTVTGELFF. The DNA of the CDR3 is TGTGCCAGCAGTTTATTGACAGTGACCGGGGAGCTGTTTTTT. The rearrangement uses TRBV12-3 or TRBV12-4 and TRBJ2-2; maybe TRBD1 (5 bases). The CDR3 runs to 14 residues. V was trimmed by 2 bases and J by 5 bases, leaving 9 bases between them.

This clonotype was seen a handful of times. The rearrangement joins TRBV20-1 to TRBJ1-2; D gene uncertain. The CDR3 runs to 13 residues. With 3 bases removed from V and 1 base from J, the gap between germline ends came to 9 bases. CDR1 is DFQATT, CDR2 SNEGSKA, per germline (reference sequence). The CDR3 reads CSASAADNYGYTF. CDR3 sequence (DNA): TGCAGTGCTAGCGCGGCAGATAACTATGGCTACACCTTC.

The chain recombines TRBV20-1 with TRBJ2-5; weak D call: TRBD2 (6 bases). The CDR3 runs to 14 residues. Per germline, CDR1 DFQATT and CDR2 SNEGSKA (reference sequence). The V end lost 6 bases, the J end lost 1 base, and 15 bases lay between the germline ends. CDR3 residues: CSAAAYGSQETQYF. The CDR3 coding sequence is TGCAGTGCCGCCGCCTACGGGAGCCAAGAGACCCAGTACTTC.

The chain uses TRBV30 and TRBJ2-5, with TRBD2 matching over 7 bases. With the DNA end fitting TRBJ2-7 better, the J assignment may be wrong. CDR1 GTSNPN and CDR2 SVGIG come from the germline V gene (reference sequence). The CDR3 loop spans 12 amino acids. This CDR3 is CACDAGAYEQYF. CDR3 bases: TGTGCCTGCGATGCGGGGGCCTACGAGCAGTACTTC.

This chain links TRBV11-2 with TRBJ2-5, with TRBD2 identical over 8 bases. The CDR3 loop spans 22 amino acids. Germline loops: CDR1 SGHAT, CDR2 FQNNGV. J lost 11 bases, V lost 6 bases, and 38 bases had no gene match. CDR3 protein: CASRIRDWEGLAGLYRYNEQYF. CDR3 bases: TGTGCCAGCAGGATAAGGGATTGGGAGGGCCTAGCGGGCCTTTACCGCTACAATGAGCAGTACTTC.

This clonotype was seen only a few times. CDR3 residues: CASSLWQRGGTDTQYF. The CDR3, as DNA: TGTGCCAGCAGCTTATGGCAGCGGGGGGGCACAGATACGCAGTATTTT. The V gene is TRBV11-2, the J gene TRBJ2-3; the match to TRBD2 covers 9 bases. Per germline, CDR1 SGHAT and CDR2 FQNNGV. V lost 2 bases, J lost 1 base, and 4 bases stayed unmatched. There are 16 residues in the CDR3.

This clonotype was counted once. The V and J genes are TRBV5-6 and TRBJ1-1; D is unclear. Germline lookup yields CDR1 SGHDT and CDR2 YYEEEE. Trimming took 0 bases from V and 6 from J, leaving 9 bases between them. CDR3 size: 13 residues. The CDR3 reads CASSLVWGSEAFF. For the CDR3, the DNA is TGTGCCAGCAGCTTGGTTTGGGGATCTGAAGCTTTCTTT.

The chain has TRBV20-1 and TRBJ1-2; no firm D call. The length of the CDR3 is 14 residues. The V and J ends lost 3 bases and 6 bases respectively, with 17 bases between them. The germline CDR1 and CDR2 sequences are DFQATT and SNEGSKA (reference sequence). The CDR3 DNA sequence: TGCAGTGCTAGCGTGTTGCCTACCTTTCATGGCTACACCTTC. This codes for CSASVLPTFHGYTF.

This clonotype was seen a few times. This sequence joins TRBV7-2 and TRBJ1-2, with D possibly matching TRBD1 (5 bases). Germline CDR1 is SGHTA and CDR2 is FQGNSA. CDR3 size: 14 residues. Trimming removed 5 bases at V and 4 bases at J, with 14 bases between. The CDR3 sequence is CASSRDRPAYGYTF. The CDR3 DNA follows: TGTGCCAGCAGCCGAGACAGACCGGCCTATGGCTACACCTTC. The whole variable domain, filled in from reference TRBV7-2 and TRBJ1-2, reads GAGVSQSPSNKVTEKGKDVELRCDPISGHTALYWYRQSLGQGLEFLIYFQGNSAPDKSGLPSDRFSAERTGGSVSTLTIQRTQQEDSAVYLCASSRDRPAYGYTFGSGTRLTVV.

A few counts support this clonotype. The chain employs TRBV6-2 or TRBV6-3 and TRBJ2-7; unclear D gene. There are 14 residues in the CDR3. The germline CDR1 and CDR2 sequences are MNHEY and SVGEGT. V was trimmed by 6 bases and J by 3 bases, leaving 15 bases between them. CDR3 in amino acids: CASSLSGLNYEQYF. In DNA, the CDR3 is TGTGCCAGCAGCCTCTCCGGCCTTAACTACGAGCAGTACTTC.

This clonotype was seen at least ten times. The chain carries TRBV6-6 and TRBJ1-2; possibly TRBD1 for D (6 bases). The CDR3 is 13 amino acids. Trimming stripped 6 bases from V and 5 bases from J, with 13 bases between. Per germline, CDR1 MNHNY and CDR2 SVGAGI (reference sequence). The CDR3 DNA is TGTGCCAGCAGGGATCACAGGGAGTATGGCTACACCTTC. Its protein product is CASRDHREYGYTF.